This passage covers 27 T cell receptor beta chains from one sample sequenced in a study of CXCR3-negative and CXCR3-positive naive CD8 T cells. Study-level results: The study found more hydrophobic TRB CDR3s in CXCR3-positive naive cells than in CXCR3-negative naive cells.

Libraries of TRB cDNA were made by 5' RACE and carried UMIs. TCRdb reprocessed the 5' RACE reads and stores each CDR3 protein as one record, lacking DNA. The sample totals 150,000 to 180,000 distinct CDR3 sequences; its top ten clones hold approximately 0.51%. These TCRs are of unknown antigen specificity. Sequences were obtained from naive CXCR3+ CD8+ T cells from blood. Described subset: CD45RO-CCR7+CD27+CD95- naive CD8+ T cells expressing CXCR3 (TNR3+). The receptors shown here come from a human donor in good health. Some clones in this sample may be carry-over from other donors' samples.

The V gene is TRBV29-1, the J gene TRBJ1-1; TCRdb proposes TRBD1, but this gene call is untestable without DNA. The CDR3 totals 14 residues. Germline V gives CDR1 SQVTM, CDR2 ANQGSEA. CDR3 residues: CSGDRGDMNTEAFF.

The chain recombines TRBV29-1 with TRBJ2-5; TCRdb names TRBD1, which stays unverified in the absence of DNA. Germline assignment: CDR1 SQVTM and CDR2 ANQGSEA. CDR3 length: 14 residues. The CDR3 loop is CSAAGAPIQETQYF.

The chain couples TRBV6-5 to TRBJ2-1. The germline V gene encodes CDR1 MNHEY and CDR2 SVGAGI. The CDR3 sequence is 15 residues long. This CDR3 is CASSYSDRSYNEQFF.

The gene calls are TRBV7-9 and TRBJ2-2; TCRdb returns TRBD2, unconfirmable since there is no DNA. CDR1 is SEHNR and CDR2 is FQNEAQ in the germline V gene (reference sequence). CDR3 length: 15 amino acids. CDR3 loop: CASSLGPQPTGELFF. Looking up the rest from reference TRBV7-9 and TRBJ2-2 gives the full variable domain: DTGVSQNPRHKITKRGQNVTFRCDPISEHNRLYWYRQTLGQGPEFLTYFQNEAQLEKSRLLSDRFSAERPKGSFSTLEIQRTEQGDSAMYLCASSLGPQPTGELFFGEGSRLTVL.

The CDR3: CASSNQINGYTF. The chain couples TRBV6-5 to TRBJ1-2. The CDR3 length is 12 residues. CDR1 is MNHEY, CDR2 SVGAGI, per germline.

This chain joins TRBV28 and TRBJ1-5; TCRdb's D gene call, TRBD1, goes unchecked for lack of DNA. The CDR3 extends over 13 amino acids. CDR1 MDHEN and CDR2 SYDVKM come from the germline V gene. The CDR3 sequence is CASSFQGAQPQHF.

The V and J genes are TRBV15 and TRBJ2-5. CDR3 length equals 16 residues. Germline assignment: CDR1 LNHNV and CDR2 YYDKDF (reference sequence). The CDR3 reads CATSRVFAAAQETQYF.

The CDR3 spells CASSHNIHEQYF. This chain connects TRBV6-6 to TRBJ2-7. The CDR3 consists of 12 residues. Looked up from germline, CDR1 is MNHNY and CDR2 is SVGAGI (reference sequence).

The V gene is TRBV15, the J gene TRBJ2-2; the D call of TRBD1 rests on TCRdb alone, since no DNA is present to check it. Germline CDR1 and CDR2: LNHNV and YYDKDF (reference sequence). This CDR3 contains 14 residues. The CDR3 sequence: CATSSVGGTGELFF.

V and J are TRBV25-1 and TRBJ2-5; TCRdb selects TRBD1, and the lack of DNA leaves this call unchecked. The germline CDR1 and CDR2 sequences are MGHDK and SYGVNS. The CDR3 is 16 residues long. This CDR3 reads CASSEYTGARQETQYF.

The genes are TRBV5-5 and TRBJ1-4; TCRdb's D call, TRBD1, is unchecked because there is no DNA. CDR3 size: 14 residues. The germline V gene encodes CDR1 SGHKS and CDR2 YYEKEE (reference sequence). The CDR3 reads CASSTGQGAEKLFF.

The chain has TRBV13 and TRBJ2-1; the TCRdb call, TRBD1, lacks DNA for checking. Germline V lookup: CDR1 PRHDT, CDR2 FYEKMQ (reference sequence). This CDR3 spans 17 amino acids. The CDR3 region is CASSLYLQGGAYNEQFF.

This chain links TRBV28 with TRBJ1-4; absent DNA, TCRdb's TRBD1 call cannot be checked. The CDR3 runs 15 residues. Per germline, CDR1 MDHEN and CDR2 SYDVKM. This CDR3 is CASSFPGQGYEKLFF. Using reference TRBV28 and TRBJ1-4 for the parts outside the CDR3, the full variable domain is DVKVTQSSRYLVKRTGEKVFLECVQDMDHENMFWYRQDPGLGLRLIYFSYDVKMKEKGDIPEGYSVSREKKERFSLILESASTNQTSMYLCASSFPGQGYEKLFFGSGTQLSVL.

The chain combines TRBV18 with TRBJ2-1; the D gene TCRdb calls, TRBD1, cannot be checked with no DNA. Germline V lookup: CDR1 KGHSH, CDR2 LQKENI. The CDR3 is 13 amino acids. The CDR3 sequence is CASSPDSNNEQFF.

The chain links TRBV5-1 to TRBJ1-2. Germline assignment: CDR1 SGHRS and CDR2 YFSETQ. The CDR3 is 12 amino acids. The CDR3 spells CASSFGLHGYTF.

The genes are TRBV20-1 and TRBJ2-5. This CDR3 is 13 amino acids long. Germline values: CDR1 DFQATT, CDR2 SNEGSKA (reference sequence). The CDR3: CSARGAAQETQYF.

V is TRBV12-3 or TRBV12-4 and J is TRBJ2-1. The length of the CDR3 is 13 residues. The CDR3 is CACTVAISNEQFF.

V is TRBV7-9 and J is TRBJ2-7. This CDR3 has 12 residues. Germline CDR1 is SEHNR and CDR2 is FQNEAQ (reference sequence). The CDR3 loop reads CASSFNAYEQYF.

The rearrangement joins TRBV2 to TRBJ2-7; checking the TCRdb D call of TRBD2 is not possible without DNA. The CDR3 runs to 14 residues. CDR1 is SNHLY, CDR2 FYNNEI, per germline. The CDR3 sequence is CASRLSGGSYEQYF.

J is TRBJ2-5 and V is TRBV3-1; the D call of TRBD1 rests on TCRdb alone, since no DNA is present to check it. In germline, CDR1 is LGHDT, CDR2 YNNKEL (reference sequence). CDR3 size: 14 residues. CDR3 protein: CASSLQGLQETQYF.

The CDR3 here is CASSPLSFSTDTQYF. This chain joins TRBV12-3 or TRBV12-4 and TRBJ2-3; there is no DNA to check the TCRdb D call of TRBD2. The CDR3 consists of 15 residues.

The CDR3 protein is CASSSLTGGSQETQYF. The rearrangement links TRBV28 to TRBJ2-5; there is no DNA to check the TCRdb D call of TRBD1. Germline V CDR1 and CDR2: MDHEN, SYDVKM. There are 16 residues in the CDR3.

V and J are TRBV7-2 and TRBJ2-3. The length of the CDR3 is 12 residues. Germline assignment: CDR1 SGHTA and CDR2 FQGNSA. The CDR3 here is CASSLVGDTQYF. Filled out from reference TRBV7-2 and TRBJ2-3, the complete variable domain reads GAGVSQSPSNKVTEKGKDVELRCDPISGHTALYWYRQSLGQGLEFLIYFQGNSAPDKSGLPSDRFSAERTGGSVSTLTIQRTQQEDSAVYLCASSLVGDTQYFGPGTRLTVL.

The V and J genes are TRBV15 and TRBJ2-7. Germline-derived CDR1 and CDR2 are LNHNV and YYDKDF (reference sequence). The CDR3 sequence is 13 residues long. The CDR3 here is CATSSHQSYEQYF.

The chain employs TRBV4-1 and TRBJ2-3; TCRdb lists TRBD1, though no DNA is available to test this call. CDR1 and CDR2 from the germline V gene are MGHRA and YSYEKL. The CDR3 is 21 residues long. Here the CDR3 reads CASSLLRGFSGMGASTDTQYF.

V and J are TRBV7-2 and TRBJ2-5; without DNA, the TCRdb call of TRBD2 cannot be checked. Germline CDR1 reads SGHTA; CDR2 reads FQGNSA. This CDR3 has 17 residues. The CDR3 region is CASSSGRLRGVQETQYF.

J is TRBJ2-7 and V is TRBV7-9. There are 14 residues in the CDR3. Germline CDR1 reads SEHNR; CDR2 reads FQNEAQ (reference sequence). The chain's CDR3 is CASSLVGSHYEQYF.